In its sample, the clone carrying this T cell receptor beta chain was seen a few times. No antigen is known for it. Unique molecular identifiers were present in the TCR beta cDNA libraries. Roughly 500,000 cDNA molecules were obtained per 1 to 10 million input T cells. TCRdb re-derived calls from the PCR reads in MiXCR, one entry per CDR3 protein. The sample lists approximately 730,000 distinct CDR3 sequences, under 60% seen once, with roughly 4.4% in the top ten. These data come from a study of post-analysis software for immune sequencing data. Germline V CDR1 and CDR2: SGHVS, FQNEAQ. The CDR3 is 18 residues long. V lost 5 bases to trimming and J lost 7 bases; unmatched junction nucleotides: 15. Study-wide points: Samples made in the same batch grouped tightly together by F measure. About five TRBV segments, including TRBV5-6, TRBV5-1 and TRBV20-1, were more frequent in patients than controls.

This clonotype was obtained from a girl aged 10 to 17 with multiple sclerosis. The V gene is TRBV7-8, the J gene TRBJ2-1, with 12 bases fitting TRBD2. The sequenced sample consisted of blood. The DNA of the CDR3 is TGTGCCAGCAGCCCCGGACTAGCGGGAAGGTCTACTACAAATGAGCAGTTCTTC. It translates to CASSPGLAGRSTTNEQFF.